Below, 22 T cell receptor beta chains from the same sample are listed, as sequenced in a study of cytomegalovirus exposure and HLA in healthy donors. TCRdb keeps only in-frame clones here, not all; method: immunoSEQ multiplex PCR. This table has 200,000 to 250,000 clones, 85% to 90% appearing once. The sequencing sample was made of PBMCs. All receptors derive from a man between 18 and 29 years old in good health and CMV-seronegative.

The J gene is TRBJ2-3, the V gene TRBV27, with 12 bases fitting TRBD2. V lost 0 bases and J lost 4; bases outside the gene matches: 5. CDR3 length: 17 amino acids. CDR1 MNHEY and CDR2 SMNVEV come from the germline V gene (reference sequence). DNA for the CDR3: TGTGCCAGCAGTTTATCCCCACTAGCGGGGGGACCAGATACGCAGTATTTT. Its translation: CASSLSPLAGGPDTQYF.

This clone was detected only once. The chain has TRBV5-1 and TRBJ1-5; D is uncertain. This CDR3 has 15 amino acids. V shed 0 bases and J shed 1 base, with 8 bases lying between them. Per germline, CDR1 SGHRS and CDR2 YFSETQ. The CDR3, as DNA: TGCGCCAGCAGCTTGGGGGAGTTAAGCAATCAGCCCCAGCATTTT. Its translation: CASSLGELSNQPQHF.

This chain links TRBV7-2 with TRBJ2-7; possible D gene TRBD2, 6 bases. V lost 5 bases, J lost 6 bases, and 17 bases lay in between. Per the germline V gene, CDR1 is SGHTA and CDR2 is FQGNSA. The CDR3 totals 14 residues. The CDR3 protein is CASSDRAAGLEQYF. CDR3 coding DNA: TGTGCCAGCAGCGACCGGGCCGCGGGGCTCGAGCAGTACTTC.

V gene TRBV2 combines with J gene TRBJ1-2; D remains ambiguous. The CDR3 spans 12 residues. The germline V gene has CDR1 SNHLY and CDR2 FYNNEI. V gave up 3 bases and J gave up 8 bases, with 10 bases separating them. As DNA, the CDR3 is TGTGCCAGCAGTGAGCGGGTTCACGGCTACACCTTC. Encoded protein: CASSERVHGYTF.

The V call is TRBV6-1, the J call TRBJ1-1; D perhaps matches TRBD1 (5 bases). This CDR3 has 13 amino acids. V was trimmed by 3 bases and J by 8 bases, leaving 13 bases between them. Per germline, CDR1 MNHNS and CDR2 SASEGT. The CDR3 reads CASSDWGSGEAFF. The CDR3 DNA reads as TGTGCCAGCAGTGACTGGGGCTCTGGCGAAGCTTTCTTT.

CDR3 in amino acids: CASSLAGQGAGGSNQPQHF. The DNA for the CDR3 is TGTGCCAGCAGTTTAGCGGGACAGGGGGCAGGAGGTTCCAATCAGCCCCAGCATTTT. J is TRBJ1-5 and V is TRBV28; 12 bases are shared with TRBD1. CDR3 length: 19 residues. The V and J ends lost 2 bases and 3 bases, in that order; junction bases with no gene match: 11. Per the germline V gene, CDR1 is MDHEN and CDR2 is SYDVKM. Together with reference TRBV28 and TRBJ1-5, the CDR3 gives the full variable domain: DVKVTQSSRYLVKRTGEKVFLECVQDMDHENMFWYRQDPGLGLRLIYFSYDVKMKEKGDIPEGYSVSREKKERFSLILESASTNQTSMYLCASSLAGQGAGGSNQPQHFGDGTRLSIL.

With respect to this clone: Because the CDR3's place on the DNA is in doubt, the DNA is left out and the CDR3 is given as listed by TCRdb. The V call is TRBV2, the J call TRBJ1-2; the tabulated D call, TRBD1, remains unverified against the DNA. Germline values: CDR1 SNHLY, CDR2 FYNNEI. The CDR3 extends over 15 residues, inclusive of both ends. The CDR3 loop is CASSSSDRGFYGYTF.

The genes are TRBV4-1 and TRBJ2-6; possible D gene TRBD2, 7 bases. With 1 base removed from V and 0 bases from J, the gap between germline ends came to 16 bases. Looked up from germline, CDR1 is MGHRA and CDR2 is YSYEKL. The CDR3 loop spans 19 amino acids. This chain's CDR3 is CASSQAGGGPHSGANVLTF. The DNA for the CDR3 is TGCGCCAGCAGCCAAGCTGGGGGGGGGCCCCACTCTGGGGCCAACGTCCTGACTTTC.

J is TRBJ2-7 and V is TRBV18; 8 bases are shared with TRBD1. The germline CDR1 and CDR2 sequences are KGHSH and LQKENI. The CDR3 loop spans 15 amino acids. The junction had 8 bases not matched to a gene; V was cut back by 4 bases and J by 3 bases. The CDR3 DNA sequence: TGTGCCAGCTCACGATCCGGGACAGGTTACTACGAGCAGTACTTC. Its protein is CASSRSGTGYYEQYF.

Comment on this clone: The identical CDR3 is also encoded by other nucleotide sequences in the sample. CDR3 bases: TGCAGTGCTAGCCCCGGGGGTCGGCAGTTCTTC. Protein: CSASPGGRQFF. The chain is built from TRBV20-1 and TRBJ2-1, with D possibly being TRBD2 (6 bases). The CDR3 contains 11 residues. CDR1 and CDR2 from the germline V gene are DFQATT and SNEGSKA (reference sequence). The V end lost 3 bases, the J end lost 12 bases, and 12 bases lay between the germline ends.

J is TRBJ2-2 and V is TRBV19; D possibly corresponds to TRBD2 (6 bases). The CDR3 covers 13 residues. With 3 bases removed from V and 5 bases from J, the gap between germline ends came to 7 bases. Per the germline V gene, CDR1 is LNHDA and CDR2 is SQIVND (reference sequence). The CDR3 loop reads CASSMEGTGELFF. The CDR3, as DNA: TGTGCCAGTAGTATGGAGGGGACCGGGGAGCTGTTTTTT.

The chain combines TRBV4-3 with TRBJ1-4; no definite D call. The length of the CDR3 is 16 residues. The V gene's germline CDR1 is LGHNA and CDR2 YSLEER. The V and J ends lost 0 bases and 8 bases respectively, with 16 bases between them. DNA for the CDR3: TGCGCCAGCAGCCAAGATCCCCGGTCGGCGGGGGAAAAACTGTTTTTT. The encoded protein is CASSQDPRSAGEKLFF.

This clone was detected only once. This chain joins TRBV19 and TRBJ1-3; D is uncertain. CDR1 LNHDA and CDR2 SQIVND come from the germline V gene (reference sequence). The CDR3 sequence is 16 residues long. V lost 5 bases and J 0 bases, leaving 14 bases between the germline ends. The CDR3 DNA reads TGTGCCAGTAGTTACGACGGGTCCTACTCTGGAAACACCATATATTTT. Translating gives CASSYDGSYSGNTIYF.

The V call is TRBV10-2, the J call TRBJ2-3; a weak D match, TRBD2 (5 bases). The germline CDR1 and CDR2 sequences are WSHSY and SAAADI. This CDR3 contains 12 residues. V was cut by 8 bases and J by 1 base, with 7 bases left in between. The CDR3 loop is CASGSGTDTQYF. In DNA form, the CDR3 reads TGCGCCAGCGGTAGCGGCACAGATACGCAGTATTTT.

This clone occurred once. This sequence joins TRBV29-1 and TRBJ1-2; no firm D call. The length of the CDR3 is 13 residues. Deletions cut 0 bases from V and 4 bases from J, with 9 bases between. Germline V gives CDR1 SQVTM, CDR2 ANQGSEA. The CDR3 loop is CSVEDTRSYGYTF. The CDR3 nucleotides read TGCAGCGTTGAAGATACACGATCCTATGGCTACACCTTC.

The CDR3 region has the DNA TGTGCCAGCAGCTACAGGGACGGCACAGATACGCAGTATTTT. Protein product: CASSYRDGTDTQYF. V gene TRBV11-2 combines with J gene TRBJ2-3; D possibly corresponds to TRBD1 (6 bases). V lost 4 bases, J lost 1 base, and 9 bases lay in between. The CDR3 extends over 14 amino acids. Germline V gives CDR1 SGHAT, CDR2 FQNNGV. Using reference TRBV11-2 and TRBJ2-3 for the parts outside the CDR3, the full variable domain is EAGVAQSPRYKIIEKRQSVAFWCNPISGHATLYWYQQILGQGPKLLIQFQNNGVVDDSQLPKDRFSAERLKGVDSTLKIQPAKLEDSAVYLCASSYRDGTDTQYFGPGTRLTVL.

The rearrangement joins TRBV5-1 to TRBJ2-7; 8 nucleotides match TRBD2. J lost 6 bases, V lost 3 bases, and 8 bases had no gene match. The germline V gene encodes CDR1 SGHRS and CDR2 YFSETQ. This CDR3 has 14 amino acids. CDR3 sequence: CASSSQGLGGEQYF. In nucleotides, the CDR3 is TGCGCCAGCAGCTCGCAGGGACTAGGGGGCGAGCAGTACTTC.

This chain links TRBV28 with TRBJ2-7; 8 positions match TRBD2. J gave up 3 bases and V 3 bases, and 4 bases lay outside the gene matches. This CDR3 has 14 residues. Germline V CDR1 and CDR2: MDHEN, SYDVKM. CDR3 amino acids: CASSFLRGDYEQYF. The CDR3 DNA is TGTGCCAGCAGTTTCTTGCGGGGGGACTACGAGCAGTACTTC.

V usage is TRBV6-6 and J usage is TRBJ1-4, with D possibly TRBD1 on 5 matching bases. Trimming left V 7 bases short and J 5 bases short, with 14 bases between. This CDR3 comprises 14 residues. Germline V gene data show CDR1 as MNHNY and CDR2 as SVGAGI (reference sequence). As DNA, the CDR3 is TGTGCCAGCACTAATCTGGGGGGGAATGAAAAACTGTTTTTT. Amino acid sequence: CASTNLGGNEKLFF.

This chain connects TRBV19 to TRBJ2-6; D uncertain. With 8 bases removed from V and 0 bases from J, the gap between germline ends came to 8 bases. Germline V CDR1 and CDR2: LNHDA, SQIVND (reference sequence). The length of the CDR3 is 14 residues. CDR3 nucleotides: TGTGCCAGTGCCACAGTCTCTGGGGCCAACGTCCTGACTTTC. Translating it yields CASATVSGANVLTF.

The rearrangement uses TRBV4-3 and TRBJ1-3; D uncertain. CDR3 size: 16 residues. Trimming pared 0 bases from V and 2 bases from J, leaving 11 bases between. Germline assignment: CDR1 LGHNA and CDR2 YSLEER. The CDR3 spells CASSQEEGITGNTIYF. The DNA of the CDR3 is TGCGCCAGCAGCCAAGAGGAGGGTATCACTGGAAACACCATATATTTT.

V usage is TRBV5-1 and J usage is TRBJ2-7, with 9 bases matching TRBD1. Looked up from germline, CDR1 is SGHRS and CDR2 is YFSETQ. The CDR3 is made up of 14 amino acids. V dropped 3 bases and J dropped 2; count of bases not matched to a gene: 3. The CDR3 reads CASSSQGATYEQYF. DNA for the CDR3: TGCGCCAGCAGCTCACAGGGGGCAACCTACGAGCAGTACTTC.